The clone carrying this T cell receptor (beta chain) was recorded a few times. The entry originates in a study of patients and donors after allogeneic stem cell transplantation. The CDR3 contains 16 residues. Germline V gene lookup returns CDR1 SEHNR and CDR2 FQNEAQ (reference sequence). Trimming stripped 1 base from V and 1 base from J, with 10 bases between. TCRdb reprocessed the RT-PCR reads via MiXCR and lists one record per CDR3 protein. The sample has about 160,000 distinct CDR3 sequences, roughly 22% seen once. Sample: blood, either unsorted or a sorted T cell fraction (not recorded which). The sequence was collected from a human donor who was either an allogeneic HSCT recipient or a stem cell or donor lymphocyte infusion donor (not recorded which). It is not recorded whose cells these are; they may come from a transplant donor. This chain uses TRBV7-9 with TRBJ2-2; D is unclear. In DNA, the CDR3 is TGTGCCAGCAGCTTAGGTCACTGGGGGAACACCGGGGAGCTGTTTTTT. This codes for CASSLGHWGNTGELFF.